A selection of T cell receptor beta chains follows, all from one sample in a study of blood T cell repertoires in COVID-19. Sequenced by immunoSEQ multiplex PCR; TCRdb stores in-frame clones only, minus some. The sample has some 69,000 clones, about nine tenths seen once. The sequenced sample was peripheral blood. These receptor sequences come from a man aged 45-65 years with COVID-19, enrolled during active disease. The CDR3 runs from the conserved cysteine through the conserved F or W. The D gene is left open where the match is weak. Size values are once, few and many counts, or a class for expanded clones, and some rows have none.

J | D | size | V | CDR3 | DNA
TRBJ1-1 | TRBD1 | - | TRBV5-1 | CASSATGGGTEAFF | TGCGCCAGCAGCGCGACAGGGGGCGGGACTGAAGCTTTCTTT
TRBJ1-6 | - | few | TRBV28 | CASSPGLGYSPLHF | TGTGCCAGCAGTCCGGGACTGGGATATTCACCCCTCCACTTT
TRBJ1-3 | - | once | TRBV6-6 | CASSYSTRFGNTIYF | TGTGCCAGCAGTTACTCGACAAGGTTTGGAAACACCATATATTTT
TRBJ2-1 | TRBD2 | - | TRBV11-3 | CASGQREFYNEQFF | TGTGCCAGCGGCCAGCGGGAGTTTTACAATGAGCAGTTCTTC
TRBJ1-6 | TRBD1 | few | TRBV5-3 | CARSVDRAYNSPLHF | TGTGCCAGAAGCGTAGACAGGGCGTATAATTCGCCCCTCCACTTT
TRBJ1-1 | - | - | TRBV15 | CATSSEITAVEAFF | TGTGCCACCAGCAGCGAGATTACCGCCGTTGAAGCTTTCTTT
TRBJ1-2 | TRBD1 | - | TRBV6-5 | CASRSSDRGGGYTF | TGTGCCAGCAGGTCCTCGGACAGGGGAGGAGGCTACACCTTC
TRBJ1-1 | - | - | TRBV4-1 | CASSQGALNTEAFF | TGCGCCAGCAGCCAAGGGGCGTTGAACACTGAAGCTTTCTTT
TRBJ1-5 | - | - | TRBV6-2/TRBV6-3 | CASSYRGWGEGQPQHF | TGTGCCAGCAGTTACCGGGGTTGGGGGGAAGGACAGCCCCAGCATTTT
TRBJ1-1 | - | - | TRBV11-2 | CASRSPKEGTEAFF | TGTGCCAGCAGGAGCCCGAAGGAGGGGACTGAAGCTTTCTTT
TRBJ1-3 | - | - | TRBV5-1 | CASSQAPGNTIYF | TGCGCCAGCAGCCAGGCCCCTGGAAACACCATATATTTT
TRBJ2-3 | TRBD2 | - | TRBV4-1 | CASSLTRTSGRTDTQYF | TGCGCCAGCAGCCTTACCAGGACTAGCGGGAGAACAGATACGCAGTATTTT
TRBJ1-2 | TRBD1 | - | TRBV6-2/TRBV6-3 | CASSRDRGTYGYTF | TGTGCCAGCAGCCGGGACAGGGGGACCTATGGCTACACCTTC
TRBJ1-4 | - | - | TRBV7-2 | CASSLSGTTNEKLFF | TGTGCCAGCAGTCTTTCCGGGACAACTAATGAAAAACTGTTTTTT
TRBJ1-1 | TRBD1 | - | TRBV30 | CAWSGQGAHNTEAFF | TGTGCCTGGAGTGGGCAGGGGGCGCATAACACTGAAGCTTTCTTT
TRBJ2-3 | - | - | TRBV19 | CASSIGGILGDTQYF | TGTGCCAGTAGTATCGGCGGAATACTTGGGGATACGCAGTATTTT
TRBJ2-5 | - | - | TRBV7-9 | CASSLSLREETQYF | TGTGCCAGCAGCTTATCTCTCAGGGAAGAGACCCAGTACTTC
TRBJ1-2 | TRBD1 | - | TRBV5-1 | CASSLTGEGYTF | TGCGCCAGCAGCTTGACAGGGGAAGGCTACACCTTC
TRBJ1-5 | - | - | TRBV6-1 | CASSENRGFQPQHF | TGTGCCAGCAGTGAGAATCGGGGGTTTCAGCCCCAGCATTTT
TRBJ2-2 | TRBD2 | once | TRBV5-1 | CASSQGLAGATGELFF | TGCGCCAGCAGCCAAGGACTAGCGGGGGCCACCGGGGAGCTGTTTTTT
TRBJ1-2 | TRBD1 | - | TRBV19 | CASSQLGTANYGYTF | TGTGCCAGTAGTCAACTCGGGACAGCCAACTATGGCTACACCTTC
TRBJ2-7 | - | - | TRBV3-1/TRBV3-2 | CASRYEGASDYEQYF | TGTGCCAGCAGATACGAGGGGGCTAGCGATTACGAGCAGTACTTC
TRBJ2-2 | TRBD1 | - | TRBV19 | CASSPWTGRTGELFF | TGTGCCAGTAGTCCATGGACAGGGCGCACCGGGGAGCTGTTTTTT
TRBJ2-2 | TRBD1 | - | TRBV7-9 | CASSIRTGGNTGELFF | TGTGCCAGCAGCATCCGGACAGGGGGTAACACCGGGGAGCTGTTTTTT
TRBJ1-5 | - | - | TRBV3-1/TRBV3-2 | CASSQDAGANQPQHF | TGTGCCAGCAGCCAAGATGCGGGAGCGAATCAGCCCCAGCATTTT
TRBJ2-2 | - | once | TRBV5-1 | CASSLEPANTGELFF | TGCGCCAGCAGCTTGGAGCCCGCGAACACCGGGGAGCTGTTTTTT
TRBJ1-5 | TRBD1 | - | TRBV7-9 | CASSLTGDQPQHF | TGTGCCAGCAGCTTAACAGGGGATCAGCCCCAGCATTTT
TRBJ2-3 | - | - | TRBV19 | CASKAATYTDTQYF | TGTGCCAGTAAGGCGGCTACATACACAGATACGCAGTATTTT